The subject of this entry is one T cell receptor (beta chain). Its antigen is unidentified. The CDR3 covers 13 residues. The germline CDR1 and CDR2 sequences are WSHSY and SAAADI. J was trimmed by 3 bases and V by 5 bases; bases with no gene match: 2. This sample was taken from a study of T cell responses to AZD1222 COVID-19 vaccine. In the study overall: Second-dose recipients at about 4 or about 12 weeks were treated as one pooled group.

Study-level points and caveats: Baseline antibody screening turned up just a handful of seropositive AZD1222 recipients. Every sample of the repertoires postdated the peak T cell response.

TCRdb's copy holds only in-frame clones and misses some; the assay was immunoSEQ multiplex PCR. The sample holds approximately 74,000 clones, 70% to 90% seen once. The chain carries TRBV10-2 and TRBJ1-2; 8 bases are a match to TRBD1. Sequencing was performed on peripheral blood, taken on day 0 of AZD1222 vaccination. The receptor was derived from an adult in good health. CDR3 residues: CASSTGGDYGYTF. The CDR3 DNA is TGCGCCAGCAGTACAGGGGGGGACTATGGCTACACCTTC.